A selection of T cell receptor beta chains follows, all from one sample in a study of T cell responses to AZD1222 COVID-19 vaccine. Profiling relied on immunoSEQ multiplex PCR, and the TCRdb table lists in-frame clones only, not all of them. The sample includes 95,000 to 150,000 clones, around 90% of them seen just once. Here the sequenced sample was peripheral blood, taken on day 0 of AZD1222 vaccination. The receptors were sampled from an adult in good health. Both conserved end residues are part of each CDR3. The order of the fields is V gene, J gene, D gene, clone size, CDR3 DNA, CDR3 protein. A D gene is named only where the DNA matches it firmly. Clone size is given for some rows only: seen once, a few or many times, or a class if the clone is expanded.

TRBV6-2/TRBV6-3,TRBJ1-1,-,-,TGTGCCAGCAGTCCGCACCAGAACACTGAAGCTTTCTTT,CASSPHQNTEAFF
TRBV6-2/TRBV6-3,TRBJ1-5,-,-,TGTGCCAGCAGTGCGGCGGGCTCCGAGCGGCCCCAGCATTTT,CASSAAGSERPQHF
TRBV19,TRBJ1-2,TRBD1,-,TGTGCCAGTAGCAGGGACAGTCCCTATGGCTACACCTTC,CASSRDSPYGYTF
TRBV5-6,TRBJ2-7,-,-,TGTGCCAGCTACATGACAGGATATCCCTACGAGCAGTACTTC,CASYMTGYPYEQYF
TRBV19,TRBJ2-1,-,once,TGTGCCAGTAGTTACGGGGGGCTTTACAATGAGCAGTTCTTC,CASSYGGLYNEQFF
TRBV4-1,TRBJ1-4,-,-,TGCGCCAGCAGCCAAGATAAGGACGTAGGCGAAAAACTGTTTTTT,CASSQDKDVGEKLFF
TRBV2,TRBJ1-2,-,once,TGTGCCAGCACCGAAAGACCTAACTATGGCTACACCTTC,CASTERPNYGYTF
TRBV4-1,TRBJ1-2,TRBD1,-,TGCGCCAGCAGCCAGGTGGACAGGGGGCGCGCTGGCTACACCTTC,CASSQVDRGRAGYTF
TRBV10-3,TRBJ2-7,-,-,TGTGCCATCAGGGGGGACTCGAACTACGAGCAGTACTTC,CAIRGDSNYEQYF
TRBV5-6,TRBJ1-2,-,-,TGTGCCAGCAGGGGACGATCGTATGGCTACACCTTC,CASRGRSYGYTF
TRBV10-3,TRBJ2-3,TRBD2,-,TGTGCCATCAGCTCCGGGACTAGCGGGGGGATACTCACAGATACGCAGTATTTT,CAISSGTSGGILTDTQYF
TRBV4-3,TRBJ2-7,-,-,TGCGCCAGCAGCCAAGATTGGGACCGCACCTACGAGCAGTACTTC,CASSQDWDRTYEQYF
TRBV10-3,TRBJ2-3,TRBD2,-,TGTGCCATCAGCGACGGGGGACTAGCGGTGGGTACGCAGTATTTT,CAISDGGLAVGTQYF
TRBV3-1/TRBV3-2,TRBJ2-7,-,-,TGTGCCAGCAGCGGATCGGGGGGCGGCTACGAGCAGTACTTC,CASSGSGGGYEQYF
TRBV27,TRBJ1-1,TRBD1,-,TGTGCCAGCAGTTTAGTTACAGGGGTGACTGAAGCTTTCTTT,CASSLVTGVTEAFF
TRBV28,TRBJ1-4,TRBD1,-,TGTGCCAGCAGTGAACAGGGCGCAGGGGGTGAAAAACTGTTTTTT,CASSEQGAGGEKLFF
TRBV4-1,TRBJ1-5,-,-,TGCGCCAGCAGAGAAACAGGGAAGGATCAGCCCCAGCATTTT,CASRETGKDQPQHF
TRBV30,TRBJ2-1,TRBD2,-,TGTGCCTGGCGGGGGGGGGCTAGGGATGAGCAGTTCTTC,CAWRGGARDEQFF
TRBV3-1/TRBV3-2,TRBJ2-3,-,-,TGTGCCAGCAGCCAAGAGCTAGGGGACCTGACAGATACGCAGTATTTT,CASSQELGDLTDTQYF
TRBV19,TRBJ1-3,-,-,TGTGCCAGTAGTATCCCGTTGGGGGCCTCTGAGGCTGGAAACACCATATATTTT,CASSIPLGASEAGNTIYF
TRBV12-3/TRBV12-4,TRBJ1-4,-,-,TGTGCCAGCAATTACTCCCCGGGGGAAAAACTGTTTTTT,CASNYSPGEKLFF
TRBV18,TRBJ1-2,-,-,TGTGCCAGCTCCGGGGGACCCTTTCGGAACTATGGCTACACCTTC,CASSGGPFRNYGYTF
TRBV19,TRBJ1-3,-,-,TGTGCCAGTAGTTCCGGCAGCCCTGGAAACACCATATATTTT,CASSSGSPGNTIYF
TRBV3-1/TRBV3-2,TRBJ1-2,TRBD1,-,TGTGCCAGCAGCCAAGAAATCGGACAGGCCTATGGCTACGCCTTC,CASSQEIGQAYGYAF
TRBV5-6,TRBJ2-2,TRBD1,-,TGTGCCAGCAGCTTCATCAAGGGGGCAAGGACCGGGGAGCTGTTTTTT,CASSFIKGARTGELFF
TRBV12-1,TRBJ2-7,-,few,TGTGCCAGCAGCTTTTTCCGGGACAGGGGCTCCTACGAGCAGTACTTC,CASSFFRDRGSYEQYF
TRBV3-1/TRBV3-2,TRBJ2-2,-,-,TGTGCCAGCAGCCAAGATCCGCGGTTTAACACCGGGGAGCTGTTTTTT,CASSQDPRFNTGELFF
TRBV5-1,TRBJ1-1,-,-,TGCGCCAGCAGCGTACAGGGAGTGAACACTGAAGCTTTCTTT,CASSVQGVNTEAFF
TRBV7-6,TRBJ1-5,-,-,TGTGCCAGCAGCTACGGGCCCTATCAGCCCCAGCATTTT,CASSYGPYQPQHF
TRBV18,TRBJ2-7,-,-,TGTGCCAGCTCACCACGAGAAGGGACCTCCTACGAGCAGTACTTC,CASSPREGTSYEQYF
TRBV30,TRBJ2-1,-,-,TGTGCCTGGAGTGACGTGGGGGCATCTGAATTCTTC,CAWSDVGASEFF
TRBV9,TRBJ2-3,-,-,TGTGCCAGCAGCGTAGAACAGTTCACAGATACGCAGTATTTT,CASSVEQFTDTQYF
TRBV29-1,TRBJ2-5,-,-,TGCAGCGTTGAAGATTTATACGGACAAGAGACCCAGTACTTC,CSVEDLYGQETQYF
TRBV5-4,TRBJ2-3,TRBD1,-,TGTGCCAGCAGCGGAATGGGACAGCCTTCCACAGATACGCAGTATTTT,CASSGMGQPSTDTQYF
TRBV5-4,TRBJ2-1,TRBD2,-,TGTGCCAGCAGCTCGACGGGTTGGGGAGGGAACAATGAGCAGTTCTTC,CASSSTGWGGNNEQFF
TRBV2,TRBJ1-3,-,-,TGTGCCAGCAGCCCCGACAGCTCTGGAAACACCATATATTTT,CASSPDSSGNTIYF
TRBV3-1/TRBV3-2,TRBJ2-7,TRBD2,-,TGTGCCAGCAGCCATGGACTAGCGGGGGTTTACGAGCAGTACTTC,CASSHGLAGVYEQYF
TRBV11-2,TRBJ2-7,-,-,TGTGCCAGCAGCCCGGCCTACGAGCAGTACTTC,CASSPAYEQYF
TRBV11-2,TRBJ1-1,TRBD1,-,TGTGCCAGCAGCTTAGATCAGGGGGTTTTTAGTTTGAACACTGAAGCTTTCTTT,CASSLDQGVFSLNTEAFF
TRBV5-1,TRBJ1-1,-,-,TGCGCCAGCAGCTTGGACGGGGTGCGGTCGGGGACTGAAGCTTTCTTT,CASSLDGVRSGTEAFF
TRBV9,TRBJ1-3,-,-,TGTGCCAGCAGCGTAGAGGTTCCAGGAGGAAACACCATATATTTT,CASSVEVPGGNTIYF
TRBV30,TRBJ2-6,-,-,TGTGCCTGGAGCACAGGCTCTGGGGCCAACGTCCTGACTTTC,CAWSTGSGANVLTF
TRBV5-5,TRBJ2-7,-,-,TGTGCCAGCAGCTTCCCGGGCGACGAGCAGTACTTC,CASSFPGDEQYF
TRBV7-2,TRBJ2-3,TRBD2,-,TGTGCCAGCAGCTTAGGGTATTTAGTGGCGGGGGGGCGTGCGGATACGCAGTATTTT,CASSLGYLVAGGRADTQYF
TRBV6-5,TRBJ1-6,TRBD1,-,TGTGCCAGCAGTTTCGGACTGGACAGGGTTAACTCACCCCTCCACTTT,CASSFGLDRVNSPLHF
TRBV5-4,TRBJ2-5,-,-,TGTGCCAGCAGCTTGGCCCACAGCCTACAAGAGACCCAGTACTTC,CASSLAHSLQETQYF
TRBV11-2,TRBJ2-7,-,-,TGTGCCAGCAGCCTATCCAGGGAGGCGGCCTACGAGCAGTACTTC,CASSLSREAAYEQYF
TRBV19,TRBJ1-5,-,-,TGTGCCAGTAGTATAGATCCGGCGGGTTTGTCATTGGGGGACGAATATATCCAGCCCCAGCATTTT,CASSIDPAGLSLGDEYIQPQHF
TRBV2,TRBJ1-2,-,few,TGTGCCAGCAGTGAAGGAGGGGCTTTCGGTGGCTACACCTTC,CASSEGGAFGGYTF
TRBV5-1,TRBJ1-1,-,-,TGCGCCAGCAGCTTGGGGCCCCGACAGACTGAAGCTTTCTTT,CASSLGPRQTEAFF
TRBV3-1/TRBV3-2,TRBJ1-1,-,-,TGTGCCAGCAGCCAACCGAACACTGAAGCTTTCTTT,CASSQPNTEAFF
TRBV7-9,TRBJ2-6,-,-,TGTGCCAGCAGCTTAGGGGAAGCTGGGGCCAACGTCCTGACTTTC,CASSLGEAGANVLTF
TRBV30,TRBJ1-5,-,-,TGTGCCTGGAGTGTACCGGGGACCTTCAATCAGCCCCAGCATTTT,CAWSVPGTFNQPQHF
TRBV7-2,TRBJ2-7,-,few,TGTGCCAGCAGCTCCAGGGTGCACGAGCAGTACTTC,CASSSRVHEQYF
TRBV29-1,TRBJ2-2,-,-,TGCAGCGTTGCCTCGACCGGGGAGCTGTTTTTT,CSVASTGELFF
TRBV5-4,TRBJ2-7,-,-,TGTGCCAGCAGCTCCTCTCTCGAGGCGTGGGGTTACGAGCAGTACTTC,CASSSSLEAWGYEQYF